These 30 T cell receptor beta chains share one sample of origin, sequenced in a study of glioma-infiltrating T cells (dated by TCRdb to 2015 to 2016). Sequenced on an Illumina MiSeq. TCR alpha and beta CDR3 regions were amplified with the iRepertoire nested amplicon-rescue multiplex PCR (arm-PCR) platform from RNA. The public sequencing data were trimmed at Q25 with fastp and processed into clonotypes with MiXCR by TCRdb, which kept only in-frame beta chains. For every CDR3 protein sequence, its rows merge into one entry that carries the most common genes and DNA. This sample lists under 130,000 distinct CDR3 sequences; about 30% were detected once. Roughly 45% of the sample belongs to the ten largest clones. Sequencing was carried out using glioma tissue, nonneoplastic brain tissue, or PBMCs (not recorded which). The receptor source for this set is a human donor with low-grade glioma or glioblastoma, undergoing nonglioma brain surgery, or in good health (not recorded which).

As for this clonotype: This may be a read error: a much more frequent sequence differs by one nucleotide. The chain is built from TRBV7-7 and TRBJ2-5, with D hard to call. CDR1 and CDR2 from the germline V gene are SSHAT and FNYEAQ (reference sequence). The CDR3 length is 13 residues. CDR3: CASRRGNQETQYF. Written as DNA, the CDR3 is TGTGCTAGCAGACGCGGAAACCAAGAGACCCAGTACTTC.

This clonotype was seen ten or more times. V is TRBV20-1 and J is TRBJ1-1, with D unclear. The CDR3 extends over 13 amino acids. Germline V gene lookup returns CDR1 DFQATT and CDR2 SNEGSKA (reference sequence). The germline V and J ends were trimmed by 3 bases and 1 base, with 9 bases remaining between them. CDR3 amino acids: CSARTDPNTEAFF. The CDR3 DNA sequence: TGCAGTGCTAGGACGGATCCGAACACTGAAGCTTTCTTT.

A note on this clonotype: In this CDR3 the conserved last residue, phenylalanine or tryptophan, is missing, so a read error is likely. CDR3 protein: CAISGKENTEAFS. CDR3 bases: TGTGCCATCAGTGGTAAGGAGAACACTGAAGCTTTCTCT. V and J are TRBV10-3 and TRBJ1-1; no clear D. This CDR3 is 13 amino acids long. Germline CDR1 is ENHRY and CDR2 is SYGVKD. V was trimmed by 4 bases and J by 1 base, leaving 7 bases between them.

This chain links TRBV6-6 with TRBJ2-1; TRBD1 might be the D (6 bases). CDR1 is MNHNY and CDR2 is SVGAGI in the germline V gene (reference sequence). The CDR3 contains 15 residues. Between the trimmed V and J ends, which lost 0 bases and 3 bases, there was a span of 9 bases. The CDR3 DNA reads TGTGCCAGCAGTTACTCCACAGGGTACTACAATGAGCAGTTCTTC. Amino acid sequence: CASSYSTGYYNEQFF.

This clonotype was seen a few times. The gene calls are TRBV5-1 and TRBJ2-1; D gene unclear. The V end was cut by 5 bases, the J end by 4 bases, with 19 bases between. The CDR3 runs to 16 residues. Germline CDR1 and CDR2: SGHRS and YFSETQ. The CDR3 nucleotides are TGCGCCAGCAGGGAATTCGCGGAAATTACATACAATGAGCAGTTCTTC. Its translation: CASREFAEITYNEQFF.

The table lists this clonotype with a few counts. V gene TRBV5-1 combines with J gene TRBJ2-5; the match to TRBD2 covers 9 bases. The CDR3 extends over 16 amino acids. Germline V gives CDR1 SGHRS, CDR2 YFSETQ. The V and J ends lost 4 bases and 1 base, in that order; junction bases with no gene match: 8. The CDR3 sequence is CASSPSGAGGQETQYF. The CDR3 DNA reads TGCGCCAGCAGCCCCTCCGGAGCGGGGGGCCAAGAGACCCAGTACTTC.

The gene calls are TRBV12-3 or TRBV12-4 and TRBJ1-2; TRBD1 is a possible D gene (5 bases). The CDR3 length is 13 residues. V was shortened by 7 bases and J by 4 bases, with 13 bases between the two germline ends. The CDR3 region is CASTRDRFYGYTF. The CDR3, as DNA: TGTGCCAGCACTCGGGACCGGTTCTATGGCTACACCTTC.

This clonotype was detected ten times or more. The chain uses TRBV7-2 and TRBJ1-5, with D possibly being TRBD1 (5 bases). The CDR3 is 16 amino acids. V was shortened by 5 bases and J by 6 bases, with 20 bases between the two germline ends. Per the germline V gene, CDR1 is SGHTA and CDR2 is FQGNSA. CDR3 in DNA: TGTGCCAGCAGCCCTAATATGGGGGGGAGCGGTCAGCCCCAGCATTTT. The encoded protein is CASSPNMGGSGQPQHF.

This clonotype was counted a single time. The chain uses TRBV2 and TRBJ1-3; D is uncertain. The germline CDR1 and CDR2 sequences are SNHLY and FYNNEI. Trimming shortened V by 9 bases and J by 4 bases, and 13 bases separated the two germline ends. CDR3 length: 13 residues. The CDR3 protein is CARRLGSGNTIYF. DNA for the CDR3: TGTGCCAGAAGGCTGGGTTCGGGAAACACCATATATTTT.

This clonotype appeared a few times. V and J are TRBV20-1 and TRBJ2-7, with no clear D. Trimming removed 7 bases from V and 2 bases from J, with 15 bases in between. The CDR3 totals 13 residues. CDR1 is DFQATT and CDR2 is SNEGSKA in the germline V gene (reference sequence). In DNA, the CDR3 is TGCAGTGTATTATCGGATGGGGCCTACGAGCAGTACTTC. Encoded protein: CSVLSDGAYEQYF.

This clonotype was seen more than once but under ten times. The rearrangement uses TRBV12-3 or TRBV12-4 and TRBJ1-5; D is uncertain. Between the trimmed V and J ends, which lost 1 base and 4 bases, there was a span of 8 bases. The CDR3 is made up of 14 amino acids. For the CDR3, the DNA is TGTGCCAGCAGTTTAGGGTTTATAAATCAGCCCCAGCATTTT. This sequence encodes CASSLGFINQPQHF.

A remark on this clonotype: A much larger clone differs from this one at a single base, so this may be a read error. The V gene is TRBV11-1, the J gene TRBJ1-3; D gene ambiguous. The CDR3 runs 13 residues. Germline CDR1 and CDR2: SGHAT and FQDESV (reference sequence). Written as DNA, the CDR3 is TGTGCCAGCATCTTAGGAGAGGGAAACACCATATATTTT. It encodes CASILGEGNTIYF. Using reference TRBV11-1 and TRBJ1-3 for the parts outside the CDR3, the full variable domain is EAEVAQSPRYKITEKSQAVAFWCDPISGHATLYWYRQILGQGPELLVQFQDESVVDDSQLPKDRFSAERLKGVDSTLKIQPAELGDSAMYLCASILGEGNTIYFGEGSWLTVV.

This clonotype showed up many times. The rearrangement joins TRBV4-1 to TRBJ2-5, with D perhaps TRBD2 (5 bases). V lost 4 bases and J 7 bases, leaving 10 bases between the germline ends. CDR3 length equals 12 residues. Germline V CDR1 and CDR2: MGHRA, YSYEKL. CDR3 DNA sequence: TGCGCCAGCAGCCCAGGAGGTGCGACCCAGTACTTC. Its translation: CASSPGGATQYF.

This clonotype was counted only a few times. This chain links TRBV5-1 with TRBJ1-1; the D is unclear. The CDR3 loop spans 13 amino acids. CDR1 and CDR2 (germline): SGHRS, YFSETQ. Between the trimmed V and J ends, which lost 2 bases and 3 bases, there was a span of 8 bases. CDR3 region: CASSLTADTEAFF. In nucleotides, the CDR3 is TGCGCCAGCAGCTTAACAGCCGACACTGAAGCTTTCTTT.

This clonotype came up a few times. The chain couples TRBV5-1 to TRBJ2-3; D possibly uses TRBD1 or TRBD2 (5 bases each). Germline CDR1 reads SGHRS; CDR2 reads YFSETQ. V was clipped by 0 bases and J by 2 bases, with 10 bases between them. The CDR3 is 15 amino acids. The CDR3, as DNA: TGCGCCAGCAGCTTGGCGACAGACTACACAGATACGCAGTATTTT. It is translated as CASSLATDYTDTQYF.

With respect to this clonotype: A much larger clone lies a single base off, so this may be a read error. This chain joins TRBV10-3 and TRBJ2-2; D perhaps matches TRBD2 (6 bases). In germline, CDR1 is ENHRY, CDR2 SYGVKD. This CDR3 has 15 residues. The CDR3 region is CAIGSLGMDTGGLFF. CDR3 sequence (DNA): TGTGCCATCGGATCCCTGGGGATGGACACCGGGGGGCTGTTTTTT.

This clonotype was counted at least ten times. The CDR3 DNA sequence: TGTGCCAGCAGGTGGCGGAACACTGAAGCTTTCTTT. As protein: CASRWRNTEAFF. The chain joins TRBV6-1 to TRBJ1-1; D is ambiguous. CDR1 is MNHNS and CDR2 is SASEGT in the germline V gene. The CDR3 is 12 amino acids. With 6 bases removed from V and 1 base from J, the gap between germline ends came to 6 bases.

This clonotype appeared many times. The chain carries TRBV20-1 and TRBJ1-2; D may be TRBD1 (5 bases). The V end lost 6 bases, the J end lost 4 bases, and 15 bases lay between the germline ends. The germline V gene encodes CDR1 DFQATT and CDR2 SNEGSKA (reference sequence). The CDR3 totals 13 residues. The DNA of the CDR3 is TGCAGTGCCTTGGGACCCGAGGGCTATGGCTACACCTTC. This translates into CSALGPEGYGYTF.

With regard to this clonotype: Its ends do not fully match the called genes, so a read error is possible. The chain is built from TRBV6-5 and TRBJ2-5, with D tentatively TRBD1 (6 bases). The CDR3 totals 12 residues. From germline, CDR1 is MNHEY and CDR2 SVGAGI. CDR3 residues: CASSRGEENQYF. In DNA form, the CDR3 reads TGTGCCAGCTCCAGGGGAGAAGAGAACCAGTACTTC.

This clonotype showed up just once. A much larger clone sits a single nucleotide away, making a read error possible. V is TRBV14 and J is TRBJ2-5; D not certain. Germline V gene lookup returns CDR1 SGHDN and CDR2 FVKESK. This CDR3 contains 14 residues. Trimming shortened V by 3 bases and J by 4 bases, and 12 bases separated the two germline ends. The CDR3 nucleotides are TGTGCCAGCAGCCATGGAGTGGTCGGAGAGACCCAGTACTTC. It encodes CASSHGVVGETQYF. Using reference TRBV14 and TRBJ2-5 for the parts outside the CDR3, the full variable domain is EAGVTQFPSHSVIEKGQTVTLRCDPISGHDNLYWYRRVMGKEIKFLLHFVKESKQDESGMPNNRFLAERTGGTYSTLKVQPAELEDSGVYFCASSHGVVGETQYFGPGTRLLVL.

The table lists this clonotype with many counts. The chain employs TRBV4-2 and TRBJ2-3; TRBD2 aligns across 10 bases. The CDR3 length is 18 residues. Germline V CDR1 and CDR2: LGHNA, YNFKEQ. V shed 4 bases, J shed 4 bases, and the junction held 14 bases outside the gene matches. The CDR3 protein is CASSRRLAGAPVPDTQYF. Written as DNA, the CDR3 is TGTGCCAGCAGCCGGAGACTAGCGGGCGCCCCGGTCCCAGATACGCAGTATTTT.

This sequence joins TRBV29-1 and TRBJ1-2; 9 bases map to TRBD1. The CDR3 sequence is 15 residues long. The V gene's germline CDR1 is SQVTM and CDR2 ANQGSEA. V shed 6 bases and J 6 bases; nucleotides not matched to a gene: 14. CDR3 region: CSVSGDREGRDGYTF. Here the CDR3 DNA reads TGCAGCGTGTCTGGGGACAGGGAAGGAAGGGATGGCTACACCTTC.

This clonotype appeared a few times. V usage is TRBV7-2 and J usage is TRBJ2-3, with 8 nucleotides matching TRBD2. V lost 5 bases, J lost 1 base, and 8 bases stayed unmatched. The CDR3 length is 16 residues. In germline, CDR1 is SGHTA, CDR2 FQGNSA. CDR3 DNA sequence: TGTGCCAGCAGCCCTACTAGCGGTTCGGGCACAGATACGCAGTATTTT. Translation gives CASSPTSGSGTDTQYF.

This clonotype was seen many times. The J gene is TRBJ1-1, the V gene TRBV6-6; D perhaps matches TRBD1 (6 bases). Germline assignment: CDR1 MNHNY and CDR2 SVGAGI (reference sequence). The germline V and J ends were trimmed by 0 bases and 2 bases, with 13 bases remaining between them. There are 16 residues in the CDR3. Here the CDR3 reads CASSYSYYRVNTEAFF. CDR3 nucleotides: TGTGCCAGCAGTTACTCGTATTACAGGGTAAACACTGAAGCTTTCTTT.

This clonotype showed up just a few times. A much bigger clone sits one base away, suggesting this may be a read error. The rearrangement uses TRBV11-2 and TRBJ2-3, with 8 bases identical to TRBD2. The germline CDR1 and CDR2 sequences are SGHAT and FQNNGV. CDR3 size: 12 residues. The CDR3: CASTKLAGTQCF. For the CDR3, the DNA is TGTGCCAGCACCAAATTAGCGGGGACGCAGTGTTTT. Looking up the rest from reference TRBV11-2 and TRBJ2-3 gives the full variable domain: EAGVAQSPRYKIIEKRQSVAFWCNPISGHATLYWYQQILGQGPKLLIQFQNNGVVDDSQLPKDRFSAERLKGVDSTLKIQPAKLEDSAVYLCASTKLAGTQCFGPGTRLTVL.

The J gene is TRBJ1-5, the V gene TRBV27; unclear D gene. V lost 2 bases and J lost 13, with 15 bases in between. From germline, CDR1 is MNHEY and CDR2 SMNVEV (reference sequence). This CDR3 is built from 13 residues. This CDR3 is CASSLGENQLQHF. CDR3 nucleotide sequence: TGTGCCAGCAGTTTAGGGGAGAATCAGCTTCAGCATTTT.

This clonotype was seen a few times. The chain links TRBV7-8 to TRBJ2-1; a possible D gene is TRBD2 (5 bases). This CDR3 is 16 amino acids long. Trimming cost V 0 bases and J 0 bases, with 9 bases left between them. Germline CDR1 and CDR2: SGHVS and FQNEAQ. For the CDR3, the DNA is TGTGCCAGCAGCTTAGCGGTGGGGAGCTCCTACAATGAGCAGTTCTTC. Translation: CASSLAVGSSYNEQFF.

With respect to this clonotype: Relative to the germline gene, one junction end is altered; a read error may explain this. The V gene is TRBV7-6, the J gene TRBJ2-1; 11 positions agree with TRBD2. The V gene's germline CDR1 is SGHVS and CDR2 FNYEAQ. CDR3 size: 14 residues. Here the CDR3 DNA reads TGTGCTAGCAGCTGTAGCGGGGGGGCAAATGAGCAGTTCTTC. This encodes CASSCSGGANEQFF.

V usage is TRBV24-1 and J usage is TRBJ2-1, with TRBD2 as a possible D gene (6 bases). This CDR3 is built from 15 residues. Germline loops: CDR1 KGHDR, CDR2 SFDVKD. Trimming removed 6 bases from V and 3 bases from J, with 14 bases in between. The CDR3 DNA sequence: TGTGCCACCAGTTTGCCGGGCGGGGTCTACAATGAGCAGTTCTTC. Translating it yields CATSLPGGVYNEQFF.

With respect to this clonotype: One base away lies a much larger clone, so this may be a sequencing read error. CDR3 loop: CASSPDADTQYF. The DNA of the CDR3 is TGTGCCAGCAGTCCGGACGCAGACACGCAGTATTTT. This rearrangement joins TRBV6-4 to TRBJ2-3; D gene ambiguous. The CDR3 has 12 amino acids. Germline CDR1 MRHNA, CDR2 SNTAGT.